One TCR beta chain is described in this entry. This sample was included in a study of blood T cell repertoires in COVID-19. How the authors handled the data: From reference gene primer amplification, estimates of nucleated cell counts were derived. The method was immunoSEQ multiplex PCR; TCRdb's version includes in-frame clones alone and lacks a portion of them. The DNA was the basis for D and trimming; V, J and clone size are from that table. The table shows roughly 120,000 clones, with around 88% occurring only once. Germline V lookup: CDR1 SGDLS, CDR2 YYNGEE. This CDR3 is built from 15 residues. V shed 3 bases, J shed 8 bases, and the junction held 5 bases outside the gene matches.

The sequenced sample was peripheral blood. The rearrangement joins TRBV9 to TRBJ2-1; 13 bases line up with TRBD2. This sequence was found in a woman aged 50 to 60 with active or convalescent COVID-19. The CDR3 here is CASSAGLAGVDEQFF. The CDR3 region has the DNA TGTGCCAGCAGCGCCGGACTAGCGGGAGTCGATGAGCAGTTCTTC.